Shown below are 7 T cell receptor beta chains from a single sample sequenced in a study of OX40 agonist ivuxolimab in advanced cancers. Libraries were prepared by immunoSEQ multiplex PCR; TCRdb keeps only in-frame clonotypes and omits some of them. The table has some 95,000 clones, approximately 85% seen once. This specimen consisted of CD4+ or CD8+ T cells sorted from blood, obtained in a trial of the OX40 agonist ivuxolimab. The receptor set was obtained from an adult with an advanced solid tumor such as melanoma, head and neck, liver or kidney cancer.

As regards this clone: Other DNA sequences within the sample encode an identical CDR3. The CDR3 is CASRNTEAFF. The CDR3 nucleotides are TGTGCCAGCAGAAACACTGAAGCTTTCTTT. The chain employs TRBV2 and TRBJ1-1; D call uncertain. The V gene lost 6 bases and the J gene lost 2 bases, with 1 base spanning the gap. CDR3 length: 10 residues. CDR1 and CDR2 from the germline V gene are SNHLY and FYNNEI. Combining the CDR3 with reference TRBV2 and TRBJ1-1 gives the whole variable domain EPEVTQTPSHQVTQMGQEVILRCVPISNHLYFYWYRQILGQKVEFLVSFYNNEISEKSEIFDDQFSVERPDGSNFTLKIRSTKLEDSAMYFCASRNTEAFFGQGTRLTVV.

This chain links TRBV14 with TRBJ2-7; D not certain. CDR3 length: 12 residues. Trimming removed 4 bases at V and 3 bases at J, with 7 bases between. The V gene's germline CDR1 is SGHDN and CDR2 FVKESK. DNA for the CDR3: TGTGCCAGCAGCCCGCAGCTCTACGAGCAGTACTTC. Translating gives CASSPQLYEQYF.

This clone was seen only once. This rearrangement joins TRBV4-2 to TRBJ2-7, with a tentative D call TRBD2 (6 bases). Trimming removed 3 bases at V and 3 bases at J, with 15 bases between. Germline V CDR1 and CDR2: LGHNA, YNFKEQ. This CDR3 has 15 amino acids. CDR3 sequence reads: CASSQDATSHYEQYF. Written as DNA, the CDR3 is TGTGCCAGCAGCCAGGACGCTACTAGCCACTACGAGCAGTACTTC.

V gene TRBV30 combines with J gene TRBJ2-3, with D tentatively TRBD2 (6 bases). This CDR3 is 16 amino acids long. Trimming left V 3 bases short and J 0 bases short, with 16 bases between. CDR1 is GTSNPN, CDR2 SVGIG, per germline (reference sequence). The CDR3 loop is CAWRGVGGTSTDTQYF. DNA of the CDR3: TGTGCCTGGAGGGGTGTAGGCGGGACTAGCACAGATACGCAGTATTTT. Using reference TRBV30 and TRBJ2-3 for the parts outside the CDR3, the full variable domain is SQTIHQWPATLVQPVGSPLSLECTVEGTSNPNLYWYRQAAGRGLQLLFYSVGIGQISSEVPQNLSASRPQDRQFILSSKKLLLSDSGFYLCAWRGVGGTSTDTQYFGPGTRLTVL.

This rearrangement joins TRBV7-2 to TRBJ2-3, with D perhaps given as TRBD1 or TRBD2 (5 bases each). This CDR3 comprises 15 residues. V lost 3 bases and J lost 3, with 13 bases in between. From germline, CDR1 is SGHTA and CDR2 FQGNSA. The CDR3 DNA reads TGTGCCAGCAGCTTTTTACGGGGCCCAACAGATACGCAGTATTTT. The encoded protein is CASSFLRGPTDTQYF.

This clone was seen a few times. The rearrangement links TRBV5-1 to TRBJ1-5; D call uncertain. This CDR3 region has 15 residues. Trimming took 0 bases from V and 7 from J, leaving 14 bases between them. The germline gives CDR1 SGHRS, CDR2 YFSETQ. In DNA, the CDR3 is TGCGCCAGCAGCTTGGCCGGCGATTCGCACCAGCCCCAGCATTTT. It translates to CASSLAGDSHQPQHF.

V usage is TRBV4-3 and J usage is TRBJ1-5, with D perhaps matching TRBD1 (6 bases). The V gene lost 1 base and the J gene lost 7 bases, with 8 bases spanning the gap. The V gene's germline CDR1 is LGHNA and CDR2 YSLEER. This CDR3 contains 13 residues. As DNA, the CDR3 is TGCGCCAGCAGCCAAGGCACAGGGCAGCCCCAGCATTTT. Translating gives CASSQGTGQPQHF.